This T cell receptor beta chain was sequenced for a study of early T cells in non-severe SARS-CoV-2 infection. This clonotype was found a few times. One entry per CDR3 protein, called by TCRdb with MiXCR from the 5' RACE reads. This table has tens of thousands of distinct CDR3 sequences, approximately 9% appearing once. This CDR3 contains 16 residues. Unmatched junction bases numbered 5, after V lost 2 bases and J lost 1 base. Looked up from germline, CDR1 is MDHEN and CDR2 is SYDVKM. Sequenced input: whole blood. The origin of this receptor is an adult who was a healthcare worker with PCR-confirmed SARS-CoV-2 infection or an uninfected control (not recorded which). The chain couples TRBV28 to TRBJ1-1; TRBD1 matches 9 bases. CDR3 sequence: CASSLDRGVRNTEAFF. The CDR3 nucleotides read TGTGCCAGCAGTTTAGACAGGGGGGTCCGGAACACTGAAGCTTTCTTT. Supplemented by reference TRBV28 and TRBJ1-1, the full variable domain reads DVKVTQSSRYLVKRTGEKVFLECVQDMDHENMFWYRQDPGLGLRLIYFSYDVKMKEKGDIPEGYSVSREKKERFSLILESASTNQTSMYLCASSLDRGVRNTEAFFGQGTRLTVV.